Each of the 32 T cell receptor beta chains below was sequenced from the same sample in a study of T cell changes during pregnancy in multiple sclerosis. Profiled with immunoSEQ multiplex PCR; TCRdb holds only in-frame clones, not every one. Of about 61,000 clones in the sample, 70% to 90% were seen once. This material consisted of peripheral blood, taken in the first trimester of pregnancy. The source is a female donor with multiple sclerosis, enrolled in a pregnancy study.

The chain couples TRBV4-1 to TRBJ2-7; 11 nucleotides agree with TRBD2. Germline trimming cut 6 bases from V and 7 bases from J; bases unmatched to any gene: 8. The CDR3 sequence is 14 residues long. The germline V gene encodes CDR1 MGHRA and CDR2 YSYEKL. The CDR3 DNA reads TGCGCCAGCAGGAATGTAGCGGGAGGGCTTGAGCAGTACTTC. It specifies CASRNVAGGLEQYF.

This CDR3 reads CASSPGESRLATAYEQYF. In DNA form, the CDR3 reads TGTGCCAGCAGCCCCGGGGAATCCCGACTAGCGACAGCCTACGAGCAGTACTTC. The chain joins TRBV7-9 to TRBJ2-7; 8 bases map to TRBD2. Germline V gene lookup returns CDR1 SEHNR and CDR2 FQNEAQ (reference sequence). V dropped 5 bases and J dropped 2; count of bases not matched to a gene: 17. The CDR3 consists of 18 residues.

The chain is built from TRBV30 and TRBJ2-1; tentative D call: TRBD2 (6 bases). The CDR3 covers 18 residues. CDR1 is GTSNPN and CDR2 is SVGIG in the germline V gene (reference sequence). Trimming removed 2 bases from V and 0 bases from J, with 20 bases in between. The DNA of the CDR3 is TGTGCCTGGAGTCTCCCGGGGGTCCCATGGAGCTCCTACAATGAGCAGTTCTTC. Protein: CAWSLPGVPWSSYNEQFF.

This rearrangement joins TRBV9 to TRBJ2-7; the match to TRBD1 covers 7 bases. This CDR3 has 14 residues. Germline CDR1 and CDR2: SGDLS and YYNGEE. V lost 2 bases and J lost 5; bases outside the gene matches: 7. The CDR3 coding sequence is TGTGCCAGCAGCGTGTATATAGGGGGCGACGAGCAGTACTTC. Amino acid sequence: CASSVYIGGDEQYF.

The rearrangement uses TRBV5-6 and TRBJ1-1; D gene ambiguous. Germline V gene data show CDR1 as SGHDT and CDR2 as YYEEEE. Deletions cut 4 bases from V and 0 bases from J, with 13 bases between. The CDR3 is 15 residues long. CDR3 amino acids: CASSPRWHLNTEAFF. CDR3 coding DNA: TGTGCCAGCAGCCCTCGATGGCACCTGAACACTGAAGCTTTCTTT.

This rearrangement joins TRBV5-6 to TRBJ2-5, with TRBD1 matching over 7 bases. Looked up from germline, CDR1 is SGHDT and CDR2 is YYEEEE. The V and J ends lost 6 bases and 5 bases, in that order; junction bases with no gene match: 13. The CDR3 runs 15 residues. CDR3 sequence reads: CASNHYRGRWETQYF. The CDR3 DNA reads TGTGCCAGCAACCATTATAGGGGGCGCTGGGAGACCCAGTACTTC.

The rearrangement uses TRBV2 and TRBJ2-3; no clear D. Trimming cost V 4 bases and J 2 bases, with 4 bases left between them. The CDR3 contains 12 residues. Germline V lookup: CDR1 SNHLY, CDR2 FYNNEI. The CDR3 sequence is CASSALTDTQYF. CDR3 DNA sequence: TGTGCCAGCAGTGCCCTCACAGATACGCAGTATTTT. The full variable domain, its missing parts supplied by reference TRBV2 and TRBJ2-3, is EPEVTQTPSHQVTQMGQEVILRCVPISNHLYFYWYRQILGQKVEFLVSFYNNEISEKSEIFDDQFSVERPDGSNFTLKIRSTKLEDSAMYFCASSALTDTQYFGPGTRLTVL.

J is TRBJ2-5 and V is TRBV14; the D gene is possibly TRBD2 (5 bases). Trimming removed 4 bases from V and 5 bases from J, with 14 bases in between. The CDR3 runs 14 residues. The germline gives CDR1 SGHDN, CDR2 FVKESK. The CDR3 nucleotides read TGTGCCAGCAGCCGAAGTGAGGGAAAGGAGACCCAGTACTTC. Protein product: CASSRSEGKETQYF.

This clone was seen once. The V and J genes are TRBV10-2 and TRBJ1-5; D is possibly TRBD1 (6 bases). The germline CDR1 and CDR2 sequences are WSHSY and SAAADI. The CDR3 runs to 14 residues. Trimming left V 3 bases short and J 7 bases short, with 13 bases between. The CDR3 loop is CASSDSQGQQPQHF. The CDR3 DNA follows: TGCGCCAGCAGTGACTCACAGGGTCAACAGCCCCAGCATTTT.

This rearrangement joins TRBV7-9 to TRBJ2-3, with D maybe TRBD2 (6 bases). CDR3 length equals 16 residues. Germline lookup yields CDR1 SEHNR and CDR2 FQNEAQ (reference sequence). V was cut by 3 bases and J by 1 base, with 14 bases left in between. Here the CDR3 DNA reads TGTGCCAGCAGCTTCTTAGCGGAACAACGCACAGATACGCAGTATTTT. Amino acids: CASSFLAEQRTDTQYF.

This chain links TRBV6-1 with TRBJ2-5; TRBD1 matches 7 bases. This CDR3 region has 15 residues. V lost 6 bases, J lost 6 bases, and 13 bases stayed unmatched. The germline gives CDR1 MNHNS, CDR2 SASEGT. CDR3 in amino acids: CASSARDSRLQTQYF. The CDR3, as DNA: TGTGCCAGCAGCGCCCGGGACAGCCGTCTCCAGACCCAGTACTTC.

The CDR3 is CAWSGGLNSNQPQHF. DNA of the CDR3: TGTGCCTGGAGTGGGGGCCTTAATAGCAATCAGCCCCAGCATTTT. The chain recombines TRBV30 with TRBJ1-5, with D maybe TRBD1 (5 bases). V lost 1 base to trimming and J lost 0 bases, with 10 bases between them. Germline CDR1 GTSNPN, CDR2 SVGIG (reference sequence). The CDR3 consists of 15 residues.

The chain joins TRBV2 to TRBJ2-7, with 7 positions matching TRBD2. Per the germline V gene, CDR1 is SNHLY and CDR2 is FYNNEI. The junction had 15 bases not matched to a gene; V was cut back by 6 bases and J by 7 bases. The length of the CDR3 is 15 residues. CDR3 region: CASRLADSRSGEQYF. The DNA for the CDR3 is TGTGCCAGCAGGCTAGCGGACTCAAGATCGGGGGAGCAGTACTTC.

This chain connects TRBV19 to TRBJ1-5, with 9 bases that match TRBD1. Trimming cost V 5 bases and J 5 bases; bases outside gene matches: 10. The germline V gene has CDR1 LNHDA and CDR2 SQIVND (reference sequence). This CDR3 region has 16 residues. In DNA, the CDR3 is TGTGCCAGTAGTGCTCGGACAGGGGTTGACTATCAGCCCCAGCATTTT. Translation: CASSARTGVDYQPQHF.

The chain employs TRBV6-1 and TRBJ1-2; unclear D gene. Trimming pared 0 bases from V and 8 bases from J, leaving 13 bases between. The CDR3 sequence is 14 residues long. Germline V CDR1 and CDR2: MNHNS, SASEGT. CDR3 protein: CASSEAGRVGGYTF. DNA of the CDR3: TGTGCCAGCAGTGAAGCGGGGAGGGTTGGCGGCTACACCTTC.

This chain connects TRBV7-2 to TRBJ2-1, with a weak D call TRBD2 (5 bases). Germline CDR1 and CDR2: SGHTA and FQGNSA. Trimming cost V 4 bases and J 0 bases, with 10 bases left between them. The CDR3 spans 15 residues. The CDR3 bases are TGTGCCAGCAGCTCAATAGCGAGCTCCTACAATGAGCAGTTCTTC. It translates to CASSSIASSYNEQFF.

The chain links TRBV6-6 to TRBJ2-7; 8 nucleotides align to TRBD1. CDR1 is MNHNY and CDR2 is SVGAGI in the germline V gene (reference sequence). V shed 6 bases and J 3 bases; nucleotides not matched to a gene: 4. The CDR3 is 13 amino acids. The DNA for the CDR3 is TGTGCCAGCAGGCGAGACAGGGGCTACGAGCAGTACTTC. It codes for CASRRDRGYEQYF.

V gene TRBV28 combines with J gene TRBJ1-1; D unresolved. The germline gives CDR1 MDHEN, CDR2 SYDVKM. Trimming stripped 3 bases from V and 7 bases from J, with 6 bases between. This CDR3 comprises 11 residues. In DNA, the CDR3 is TGTGCCAGCAGTTTTCGACTTGAAGCTTTCTTT. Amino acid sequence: CASSFRLEAFF.

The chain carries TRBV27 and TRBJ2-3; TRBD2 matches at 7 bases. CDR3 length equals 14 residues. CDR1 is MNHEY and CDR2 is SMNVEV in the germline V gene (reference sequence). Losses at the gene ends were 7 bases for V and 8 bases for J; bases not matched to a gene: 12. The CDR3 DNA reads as TGTGCCAGCACCTTCGCGGGAGTTAAGGGTACGCAGTATTTT. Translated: CASTFAGVKGTQYF.

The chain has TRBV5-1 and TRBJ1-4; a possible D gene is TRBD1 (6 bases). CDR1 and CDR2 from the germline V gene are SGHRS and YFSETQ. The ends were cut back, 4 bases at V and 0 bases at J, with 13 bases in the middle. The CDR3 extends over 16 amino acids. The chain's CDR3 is CASSSQGHATNEKLFF. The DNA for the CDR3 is TGCGCCAGCAGCAGTCAGGGGCATGCAACTAATGAAAAACTGTTTTTT.

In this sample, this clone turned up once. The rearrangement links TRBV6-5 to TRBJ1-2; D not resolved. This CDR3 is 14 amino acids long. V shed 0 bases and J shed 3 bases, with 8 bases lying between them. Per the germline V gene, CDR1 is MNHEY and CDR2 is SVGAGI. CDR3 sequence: CASSYSRQYYGYTF. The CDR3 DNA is TGTGCCAGCAGTTACTCGCGGCAATACTATGGCTACACCTTC.

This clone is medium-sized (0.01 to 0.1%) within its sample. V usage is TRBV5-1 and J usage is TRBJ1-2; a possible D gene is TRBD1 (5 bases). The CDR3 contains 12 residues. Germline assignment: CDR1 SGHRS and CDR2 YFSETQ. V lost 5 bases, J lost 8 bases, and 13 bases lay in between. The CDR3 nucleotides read TGCGCCAGCAGAAATAGCGGGGACGGCTACACCTTC. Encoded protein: CASRNSGDGYTF.

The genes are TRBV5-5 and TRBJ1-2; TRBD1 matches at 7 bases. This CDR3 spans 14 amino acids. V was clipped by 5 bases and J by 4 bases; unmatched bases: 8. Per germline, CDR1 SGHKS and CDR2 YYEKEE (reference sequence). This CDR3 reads CASSMPGQIYGYTF. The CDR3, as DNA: TGTGCCAGCAGTATGCCGGGACAGATCTATGGCTACACCTTC.

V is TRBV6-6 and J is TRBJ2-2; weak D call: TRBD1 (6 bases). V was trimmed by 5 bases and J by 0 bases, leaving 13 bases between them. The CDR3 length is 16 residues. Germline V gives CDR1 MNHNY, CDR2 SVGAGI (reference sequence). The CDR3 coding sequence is TGTGCCAGCAGTAAGACAGGAGCGACGAACACCGGGGAGCTGTTTTTT. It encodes CASSKTGATNTGELFF.

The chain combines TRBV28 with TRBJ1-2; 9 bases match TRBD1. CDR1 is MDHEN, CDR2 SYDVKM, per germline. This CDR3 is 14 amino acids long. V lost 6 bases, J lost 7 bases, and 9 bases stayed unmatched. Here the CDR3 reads CASRHDRGWAGYTF. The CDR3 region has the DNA TGTGCCAGCAGACACGACAGGGGGTGGGCTGGCTACACCTTC.

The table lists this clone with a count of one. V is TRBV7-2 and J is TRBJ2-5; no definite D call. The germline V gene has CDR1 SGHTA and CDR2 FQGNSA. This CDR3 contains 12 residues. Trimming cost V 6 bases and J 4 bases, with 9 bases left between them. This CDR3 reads CASRRTGETQYF. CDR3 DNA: TGTGCCAGCAGACGAACCGGAGAGACCCAGTACTTC.

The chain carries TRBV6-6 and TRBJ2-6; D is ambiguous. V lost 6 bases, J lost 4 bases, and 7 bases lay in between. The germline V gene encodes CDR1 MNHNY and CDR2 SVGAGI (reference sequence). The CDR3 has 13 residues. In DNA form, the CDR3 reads TGTGCCAGCAGCCCCGGGGGGGCCAACGTCCTGACTTTC. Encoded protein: CASSPGGANVLTF.

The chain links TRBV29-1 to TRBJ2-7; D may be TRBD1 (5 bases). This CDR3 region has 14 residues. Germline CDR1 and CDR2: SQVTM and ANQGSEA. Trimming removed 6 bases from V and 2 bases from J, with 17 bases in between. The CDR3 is CSVGQWAPTYEQYF. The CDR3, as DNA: TGCAGCGTGGGGCAATGGGCCCCGACCTACGAGCAGTACTTC.

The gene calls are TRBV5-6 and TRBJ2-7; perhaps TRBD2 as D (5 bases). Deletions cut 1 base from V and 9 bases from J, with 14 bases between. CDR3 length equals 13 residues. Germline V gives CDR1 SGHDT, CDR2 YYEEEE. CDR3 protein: CASSLRRTSRQYF. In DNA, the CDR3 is TGTGCCAGCAGCTTGAGGCGTACTAGTAGGCAGTACTTC.

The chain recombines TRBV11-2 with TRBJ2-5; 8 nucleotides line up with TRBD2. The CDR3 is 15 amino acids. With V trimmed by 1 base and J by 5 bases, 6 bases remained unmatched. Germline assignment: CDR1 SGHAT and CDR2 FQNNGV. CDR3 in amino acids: CASSLVGTSTETQYF. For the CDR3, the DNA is TGTGCCAGCAGCTTAGTAGGGACTAGTACGGAGACCCAGTACTTC.

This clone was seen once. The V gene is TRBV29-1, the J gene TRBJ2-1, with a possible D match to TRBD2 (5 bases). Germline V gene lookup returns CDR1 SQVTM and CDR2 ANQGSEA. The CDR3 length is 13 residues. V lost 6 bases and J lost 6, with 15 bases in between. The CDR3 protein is CSVAREESNEQFF. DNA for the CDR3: TGCAGCGTAGCTCGGGAAGAATCCAATGAGCAGTTCTTC.

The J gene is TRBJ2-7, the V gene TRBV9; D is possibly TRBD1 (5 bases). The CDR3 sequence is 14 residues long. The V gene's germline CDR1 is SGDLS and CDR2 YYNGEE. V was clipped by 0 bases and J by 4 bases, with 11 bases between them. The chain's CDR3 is CASSVGPGQYEQYF. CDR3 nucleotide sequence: TGTGCCAGCAGCGTAGGTCCAGGGCAGTACGAGCAGTACTTC.